These 32 T cell receptor beta chains originate from one sample sequenced in a study of shared clonotypes between healthy human individuals. Sequencing used immunoSEQ multiplex PCR; TCRdb keeps in-frame clones, though not all of them. The sample records about 1.1 million clones, about 84% being singletons. The specimen sequenced was memory CD4+ T cells from PBMCs. Subset defined: CD45RA-negative fraction. Source of these receptors: a man in his late teens or twenties in good health. Some clones in this sample may be carry-over from other donors' samples.

This CDR3 reads CASSLGPGYGYTF. CDR3 DNA sequence: TGTGCCAGCAGCTTAGGCCCAGGGTATGGCTACACCTTC. The chain carries TRBV7-2 and TRBJ1-2, with D perhaps TRBD1 (5 bases). V lost 1 base to trimming and J lost 5 bases, with 8 bases between them. Germline V gene sequence: CDR1 SGHTA, CDR2 FQGNSA. The CDR3 covers 13 residues.

V and J are TRBV2 and TRBJ2-5; D is unresolved. V was trimmed by 4 bases and J by 1 base, leaving 13 bases between them. Germline V gives CDR1 SNHLY, CDR2 FYNNEI. This CDR3 has 15 amino acids. The CDR3 region has the DNA TGTGCCAGCAGTGCCCCGCTGGGATTCCAAGAGACCCAGTACTTC. Its protein is CASSAPLGFQETQYF.

The chain has TRBV28 and TRBJ1-2, with 9 bases fitting TRBD1. Germline lookup yields CDR1 MDHEN and CDR2 SYDVKM. V was pared by 8 bases and J by 6 bases, with 22 bases of the junction left unmatched. The CDR3 has 18 residues. CDR3 in amino acids: CASFTYTTGGNSPHGYTF. In DNA form, the CDR3 reads TGTGCCAGCTTTACATACACTACAGGGGGCAATTCCCCCCATGGCTACACCTTC.

The rearrangement joins TRBV11-3 to TRBJ1-1, with a tentative D call TRBD1 (6 bases). This CDR3 has 14 amino acids. V lost 6 bases and J lost 4, with 15 bases in between. In germline, CDR1 is SGHNT, CDR2 YENEEA. The CDR3 DNA reads TGTGCCAGCAGTTCACAGGGTTCTACCACTGAAGCTTTCTTT. This sequence encodes CASSSQGSTTEAFF.

V usage is TRBV9 and J usage is TRBJ2-3; tentative D call: TRBD2 (6 bases). CDR3 length: 13 amino acids. In germline, CDR1 is SGDLS, CDR2 YYNGEE. Trimming shortened V by 4 bases and J by 5 bases, and 11 bases separated the two germline ends. The CDR3, as DNA: TGTGCCAGCAGCATTCCGGGGGTAGATACGCAGTATTTT. Its translation: CASSIPGVDTQYF. The full variable domain, completed using reference TRBV9 and TRBJ2-3, is DSGVTQTPKHLITATGQRVTLRCSPRSGDLSVYWYQQSLDQGLQFLIQYYNGEERAKGNILERFSAQQFPDLHSELNLSSLELGDSALYFCASSIPGVDTQYFGPGTRLTVL.

V is TRBV12-5 and J is TRBJ1-5; 7 positions match TRBD1. The germline V gene has CDR1 LGHNT and CDR2 FRNRAP. The J segment lost 4 bases and the V segment lost 5 bases, leaving 8 bases of the junction unmatched. The CDR3 length is 15 residues. The CDR3 spells CASGHRDSTNQPQHF. In DNA form, the CDR3 reads TGTGCTAGTGGTCACCGGGACAGTACAAATCAGCCCCAGCATTTT. Full variable domain (rest looked up from reference TRBV12-5 and TRBJ1-5): DARVTQTPRHKVTEMGQEVTMRCQPILGHNTVFWYRQTMMQGLELLAYFRNRAPLDDSGMPKDRFSAEMPDATLATLKIQPSEPRDSAVYFCASGHRDSTNQPQHFGDGTRLSIL.

The chain carries TRBV5-4 and TRBJ1-1; D uncertain. V was clipped by 1 base and J by 3 bases, with 7 bases between them. Germline CDR1 is SGHNT and CDR2 is YYREEE (reference sequence). This CDR3 comprises 13 residues. DNA for the CDR3: TGTGCCAGCAGCTTGTGGTGGGACACTGAAGCTTTCTTT. Its protein product is CASSLWWDTEAFF.

The genes are TRBV7-9 and TRBJ1-2, with D unresolved. The V end was cut by 5 bases, the J end by 4 bases, with 17 bases between. CDR1 SEHNR and CDR2 FQNEAQ come from the germline V gene (reference sequence). CDR3 length: 15 amino acids. CDR3 in DNA: TGTGCCAGCAGCCCATTCGTGCAGGCCCTCTATGGCTACACCTTC. It yields the protein CASSPFVQALYGYTF.

This clone came up once. The V gene is TRBV2, the J gene TRBJ1-4; the D is unclear. The CDR3 length is 14 residues. Trimming stripped 2 bases from V and 3 bases from J, with 7 bases between. CDR1 SNHLY and CDR2 FYNNEI come from the germline V gene. The DNA of the CDR3 is TGTGCCAGCAGTGAACTATACCCTAATGAAAAACTGTTTTTT. The encoded protein is CASSELYPNEKLFF.

The chain carries TRBV10-3 and TRBJ2-5, with 13 bases aligning to TRBD2. V gave up 4 bases and J gave up 3 bases; unmatched junction bases: 2. The V gene's germline CDR1 is ENHRY and CDR2 SYGVKD. The CDR3 totals 15 residues. CDR3 DNA sequence: TGTGCCATCAGTGCCGGACTAGCGGGAGAAGAGACCCAGTACTTC. Its translation: CAISAGLAGEETQYF.

The V gene is TRBV6-6, the J gene TRBJ2-2; the D gene is possibly TRBD1 (6 bases). Germline V CDR1 and CDR2: MNHNY, SVGAGI (reference sequence). This CDR3 has 14 amino acids. Trimming took 4 bases from V and 6 from J, leaving 12 bases between them. Here the CDR3 DNA reads TGTGCCAGCAGTTTCACAGGGAATGCCGGGGAGCTGTTTTTT. Translating gives CASSFTGNAGELFF.

The rearrangement uses TRBV11-2 and TRBJ2-1, with 11 nucleotides matching TRBD2. The V gene end was trimmed by 3 bases and the J gene end by 14 bases; junction bases not matched to a gene: 6. CDR3 length equals 13 residues. Germline V CDR1 and CDR2: SGHAT, FQNNGV. The CDR3 DNA reads TGTGCCAGCAGCTTCCAACTAGCGGGAGTTAAGTTCTTC. Residues: CASSFQLAGVKFF.

The rearrangement joins TRBV19 to TRBJ1-1, with D uncertain. CDR3 length: 15 amino acids. Germline V lookup: CDR1 LNHDA, CDR2 SQIVND (reference sequence). V shed 7 bases and J shed 0 bases, with 15 bases lying between them. The CDR3 loop is CASNRQHHMNTEAFF. The CDR3 DNA reads TGTGCCAGTAATCGGCAGCACCACATGAACACTGAAGCTTTCTTT. Full variable domain (missing parts from reference TRBV19 and TRBJ1-1): DGGITQSPKYLFRKEGQNVTLSCEQNLNHDAMYWYRQDPGQGLRLIYYSQIVNDFQKGDIAEGYSVSREKKESFPLTVTSAQKNPTAFYLCASNRQHHMNTEAFFGQGTRLTVV.

This clone was counted only a few times. The chain joins TRBV6-6 to TRBJ1-1; D is undetermined. The V gene's germline CDR1 is MNHNY and CDR2 SVGAGI (reference sequence). The V gene lost 6 bases and the J gene lost 1 base, with 9 bases spanning the gap. The CDR3 extends over 13 amino acids. The chain's CDR3 is CASRHQWNTEAFF. The CDR3 nucleotides read TGTGCCAGCAGACACCAGTGGAACACTGAAGCTTTCTTT.

This chain joins TRBV9 and TRBJ2-1; 9 nucleotides match TRBD2. The CDR3 loop spans 15 amino acids. Germline-derived CDR1 and CDR2 are SGDLS and YYNGEE. With 1 base clipped from V and 8 bases from J, the junction kept 7 bases outside the gene matches. The CDR3 bases are TGTGCCAGCAGCGTATCTAGCGGGAATTTCGATGAGCAGTTCTTC. Translated: CASSVSSGNFDEQFF.

The V and J genes are TRBV5-4 and TRBJ2-4, with unresolved D. The ends were cut back, 0 bases at V and 0 bases at J, with 4 bases in the middle. Germline V gene sequence: CDR1 SGHNT, CDR2 YYREEE (reference sequence). The CDR3 covers 14 residues. The CDR3 reads CASSLDLAKNIQYF. In DNA, the CDR3 is TGTGCCAGCAGCTTGGATCTAGCCAAAAACATTCAGTACTTC.

About this clone itself: This sample includes further DNA sequences coding for the same CDR3. The genes are TRBV7-9 and TRBJ1-5; D ambiguous. This CDR3 region has 12 residues. Trimming removed 3 bases at V and 9 bases at J, with 9 bases between. Per the germline V gene, CDR1 is SEHNR and CDR2 is FQNEAQ (reference sequence). CDR3 residues: CASSLDPGPQHF. The DNA for the CDR3 is TGTGCCAGCAGCTTGGACCCAGGGCCCCAGCATTTT.

In DNA form, the CDR3 reads TGTGCCAGCAGCAACCCGGGACCGGGCACTGAGACCCAGTACTTC. Protein sequence: CASSNPGPGTETQYF. The rearrangement joins TRBV21-1 to TRBJ2-5. TRBV21-1 is assigned pseudogene status. The CDR3 spans 15 residues.

The chain employs TRBV10-3 and TRBJ1-1; TRBD1 matches 8 bases. Germline-derived CDR1 and CDR2 are ENHRY and SYGVKD. Losses at the gene ends were 6 bases for V and 5 bases for J; bases not matched to a gene: 5. The CDR3 has 13 amino acids. CDR3 sequence reads: CAIRTTGVTEAFF. The CDR3 DNA reads as TGTGCCATCAGGACGACAGGGGTTACTGAAGCTTTCTTT.

This clone was counted a few times. The gene calls are TRBV19 and TRBJ1-2; TRBD1 matches 8 bases. CDR3 length: 15 residues. Trimming removed 4 bases from V and 4 bases from J; junction bases left unmatched: 8. Germline V gene data show CDR1 as LNHDA and CDR2 as SQIVND (reference sequence). CDR3 sequence reads: CASSRTGQGTYGYTF. The DNA for the CDR3 is TGTGCCAGTAGTAGGACTGGACAGGGCACCTATGGCTACACCTTC.

V and J are TRBV7-9 and TRBJ1-5; tentative D call: TRBD1 (5 bases). V was trimmed by 0 bases and J by 2 bases, leaving 8 bases between them. CDR1 and CDR2 from the germline V gene are SEHNR and FQNEAQ (reference sequence). This CDR3 region has 15 residues. The CDR3 loop reads CASSLAGAGNQPQHF. Written as DNA, the CDR3 is TGTGCCAGCAGCTTAGCAGGGGCAGGCAATCAGCCCCAGCATTTT. Supplemented by reference TRBV7-9 and TRBJ1-5, the full variable domain reads DTGVSQNPRHKITKRGQNVTFRCDPISEHNRLYWYRQTLGQGPEFLTYFQNEAQLEKSRLLSDRFSAERPKGSFSTLEIQRTEQGDSAMYLCASSLAGAGNQPQHFGDGTRLSIL.

This chain joins TRBV6-1 and TRBJ1-1, with D perhaps TRBD1 (5 bases). The germline V gene has CDR1 MNHNS and CDR2 SASEGT. Trimming removed 7 bases at V and 3 bases at J, with 6 bases between. The CDR3 extends over 11 amino acids. The chain's CDR3 is CASTRDTEAFF. In DNA, the CDR3 is TGTGCCAGCACCAGGGACACTGAAGCTTTCTTT.

This clone was counted ten times or more. This chain joins TRBV2 and TRBJ1-1, with D unclear. Germline loops: CDR1 SNHLY, CDR2 FYNNEI. This CDR3 is built from 12 residues. The V end was cut by 7 bases, the J end by 7 bases, with 13 bases between. The CDR3 coding sequence is TGTGCCAGCACTCGGGTTATCCGTGAAGCTTTCTTT. Translation: CASTRVIREAFF.

The DNA of the CDR3 is TGCAGCGTTGAAGATAAGAGCGGACCCTACAATGAGCAGTTCTTC. Translating gives CSVEDKSGPYNEQFF. The chain carries TRBV29-1 and TRBJ2-1; D may be TRBD2 (5 bases). Germline CDR1 SQVTM, CDR2 ANQGSEA. This CDR3 region has 15 residues. Trimming pared 0 bases from V and 2 bases from J, leaving 11 bases between.

A remark on this clone: This sample also contains other DNA sequences that code for the same CDR3. The V and J genes are TRBV5-1 and TRBJ2-7; maybe TRBD1 (5 bases). Per germline, CDR1 SGHRS and CDR2 YFSETQ. CDR3 length: 13 residues. The V end was cut by 2 bases, the J end by 2 bases, with 8 bases between. Written as DNA, the CDR3 is TGCGCCAGCAGCTTTGACAGCACCTACGAGCAGTACTTC. This encodes CASSFDSTYEQYF. Supplemented by reference TRBV5-1 and TRBJ2-7, the full variable domain reads KAGVTQTPRYLIKTRGQQVTLSCSPISGHRSVSWYQQTPGQGLQFLFEYFSETQRNKGNFPGRFSGRQFSNSRSEMNVSTLELGDSALYLCASSFDSTYEQYFGPGTRLTVT.

This clone was detected only once. The J gene is TRBJ2-2, the V gene TRBV28; D gene uncertain. CDR3 length equals 12 residues. CDR1 and CDR2 from the germline V gene are MDHEN and SYDVKM. Trimming cost V 1 base and J 7 bases, with 4 bases left between them. DNA of the CDR3: TGTGCCAGCAGTTTATACGGCGGGGAGCTGTTTTTT. Its translation is CASSLYGGELFF.

This chain links TRBV11-2 with TRBJ2-1; D unclear. Germline-derived CDR1 and CDR2 are SGHAT and FQNNGV. Trimming shortened V by 6 bases and J by 6 bases, and 12 bases separated the two germline ends. This CDR3 is 13 amino acids long. The CDR3 loop reads CASRVPKANEQFF. For the CDR3, the DNA is TGTGCCAGCAGGGTACCGAAGGCCAATGAGCAGTTCTTC. Full variable domain (rest looked up from reference TRBV11-2 and TRBJ2-1): EAGVAQSPRYKIIEKRQSVAFWCNPISGHATLYWYQQILGQGPKLLIQFQNNGVVDDSQLPKDRFSAERLKGVDSTLKIQPAKLEDSAVYLCASRVPKANEQFFGPGTRLTVL.

The CDR3 here is CASSQPAGGTSGHNEQFF. The CDR3 bases are TGTGCCAGCAGCCAACCCGCAGGCGGGACTAGCGGCCACAATGAGCAGTTCTTC. This chain joins TRBV7-9 and TRBJ2-1; 11 bases map to TRBD2. The CDR3 contains 18 residues. Per the germline V gene, CDR1 is SEHNR and CDR2 is FQNEAQ (reference sequence). V shed 5 bases and J 5 bases; nucleotides not matched to a gene: 14.

V usage is TRBV5-4 and J usage is TRBJ1-3; D remains unclear. CDR3 length: 18 residues. Germline loops: CDR1 SGHNT, CDR2 YYREEE (reference sequence). The V and J ends lost 4 bases and 0 bases respectively, with 20 bases between them. In DNA form, the CDR3 reads TGTGCCAGCAGCAAAACCCGGGCTAATCTCGTCTCTGGAAACACCATATATTTT. This encodes CASSKTRANLVSGNTIYF. Looking up the rest from reference TRBV5-4 and TRBJ1-3 gives the full variable domain: ETGVTQSPTHLIKTRGQQVTLRCSSQSGHNTVSWYQQALGQGPQFIFQYYREEENGRGNFPPRFSGLQFPNYSSELNVNALELDDSALYLCASSKTRANLVSGNTIYFGEGSWLTVV.

The rearrangement joins TRBV5-1 to TRBJ2-2, with 8 nucleotides matching TRBD1. The V gene end was trimmed by 6 bases and the J gene end by 6 bases; junction bases not matched to a gene: 7. This CDR3 region has 14 residues. Germline values: CDR1 SGHRS, CDR2 YFSETQ. This CDR3 reads CASNPGTGAGELFF. In nucleotides, the CDR3 is TGCGCCAGCAACCCCGGGACAGGAGCCGGGGAGCTGTTTTTT.

This clone has at least ten counts. V is TRBV2 and J is TRBJ1-3; D remains unclear. Trimming pared 9 bases from V and 0 bases from J, leaving 9 bases between. The germline V gene encodes CDR1 SNHLY and CDR2 FYNNEI. CDR3 length: 13 amino acids. CDR3 residues: CASNSDSGNTIYF. DNA for the CDR3: TGTGCCAGTAACAGCGACTCTGGAAACACCATATATTTT.

For this clone: This sample also contains other DNA sequences that code for the same CDR3. V gene TRBV20-1 combines with J gene TRBJ2-3; TRBD1 is a possible D gene (5 bases). Germline V gene lookup returns CDR1 DFQATT and CDR2 SNEGSKA (reference sequence). This CDR3 is 11 amino acids long. The V and J ends lost 4 bases and 4 bases respectively, with 6 bases between them. CDR3 amino acids: CSAKGADTQYF. CDR3 coding DNA: TGCAGTGCTAAAGGGGCAGATACGCAGTATTTT.